This T cell receptor (beta chain) was found in a study of immune evolution from preneoplasia to lung adenocarcinoma. Germline V lookup: CDR1 MGHRA, CDR2 YSYEKL. The CDR3 covers 13 residues. Between the trimmed V and J ends, which lost 4 bases and 4 bases, there was a span of 11 bases. Clones were read by immunoSEQ multiplex PCR, and TCRdb kept only the in-frame ones, dropping some. The sample consists of thousands of clones, 83% of them appearing once. The V call is TRBV4-1, the J call TRBJ2-7; no reliable D call. This TCR was sampled from a person between 55 and 69 years old with lung adenocarcinoma. Material for sequencing was FFPE minimally invasive lung adenocarcinoma tissue. For the CDR3, the DNA is TGCGCCAGCAGCCCCGGGCCAGCATACGAGCAGTACTTC. Its translation is CASSPGPAYEQYF.